This T cell receptor (beta chain) was sequenced for a study of blood T cell repertoires in COVID-19. This clone occurred once. CDR3 length equals 15 residues. The V gene end was trimmed by 3 bases and the J gene end by 4 bases; junction bases not matched to a gene: 7. Germline CDR1 is MNHNS and CDR2 is SASEGT. The method was immunoSEQ multiplex PCR; TCRdb's version includes in-frame clones alone and lacks a portion of them. The sample contains about 120,000 clones, 75% to 90% of which appear only once. This receptor was taken from a woman aged 65 to 85 with acute or convalescent COVID-19. Material: peripheral blood. The V call is TRBV6-1, the J call TRBJ1-2; 8 nucleotides match TRBD1. The chain's CDR3 is CASSEDRDGVYGYTF. In DNA form, the CDR3 reads TGTGCCAGCAGTGAGGACAGGGATGGTGTCTATGGCTACACCTTC.